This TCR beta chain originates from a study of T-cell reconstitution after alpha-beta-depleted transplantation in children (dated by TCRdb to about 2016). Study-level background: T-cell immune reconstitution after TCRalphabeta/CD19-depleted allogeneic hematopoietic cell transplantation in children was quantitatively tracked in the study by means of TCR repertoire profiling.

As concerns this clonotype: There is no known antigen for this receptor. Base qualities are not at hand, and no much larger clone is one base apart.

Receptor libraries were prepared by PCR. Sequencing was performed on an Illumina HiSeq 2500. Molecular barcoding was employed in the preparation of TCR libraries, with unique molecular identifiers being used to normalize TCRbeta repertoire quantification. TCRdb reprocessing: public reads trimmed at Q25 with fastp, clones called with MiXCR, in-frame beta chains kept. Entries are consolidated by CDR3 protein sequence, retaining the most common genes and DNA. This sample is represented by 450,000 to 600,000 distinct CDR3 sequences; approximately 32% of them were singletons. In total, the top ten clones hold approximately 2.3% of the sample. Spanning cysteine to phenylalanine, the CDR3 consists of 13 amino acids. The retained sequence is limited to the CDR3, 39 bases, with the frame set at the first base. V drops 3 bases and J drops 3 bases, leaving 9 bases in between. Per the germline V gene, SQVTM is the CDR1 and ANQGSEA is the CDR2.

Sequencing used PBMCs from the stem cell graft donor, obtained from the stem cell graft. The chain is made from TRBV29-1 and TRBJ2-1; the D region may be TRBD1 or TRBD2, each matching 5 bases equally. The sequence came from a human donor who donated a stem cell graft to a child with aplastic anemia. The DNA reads TGCAGCGTTGATGGGGGTGGCTACAATGAGCAGTTCTTC. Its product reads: CSVDGGGYNEQFF.